Below are 10 T cell receptor beta chains sequenced from a single sample in a study of T cells after somatic rescue of genetic block. Produced via immunoSEQ multiplex PCR; TCRdb's table is partial and in-frame only. This sample carries 85,000 to 90,000 clones, 85% to 90% of them seen once, and the ten largest clones take around 1.6%. The sequenced sample was peripheral blood mononuclear cells (PBMCs). The receptors shown here come from a woman aged 18-29 years.

The chain couples TRBV28 to TRBJ2-5; 8 nucleotides agree with TRBD2. Germline V gene sequence: CDR1 MDHEN, CDR2 SYDVKM. The trim removed 5 bases at V and 2 bases at J, leaving 10 bases unmatched. This CDR3 has 16 residues. The CDR3 nucleotides are TGTGCCAGCAGTCAAGTGGGCGGGAGGTCACAAGAGACCCAGTACTTC. It specifies CASSQVGGRSQETQYF.

The chain has TRBV28 and TRBJ2-5; 8 bases are shared with TRBD1. Germline CDR1 and CDR2: MDHEN and SYDVKM. The CDR3 length is 19 residues. V shed 2 bases and J 0 bases; nucleotides not matched to a gene: 14. CDR3 DNA: TGTGCCAGCAGTTTAGTTCTGGTTGGCGGGACAGGAGACCAAGAGACCCAGTACTTC. Its translation is CASSLVLVGGTGDQETQYF. Filled out from reference TRBV28 and TRBJ2-5, the complete variable domain reads DVKVTQSSRYLVKRTGEKVFLECVQDMDHENMFWYRQDPGLGLRLIYFSYDVKMKEKGDIPEGYSVSREKKERFSLILESASTNQTSMYLCASSLVLVGGTGDQETQYFGPGTRLLVL.

The chain links TRBV27 to TRBJ1-5; D is possibly TRBD1 (6 bases). CDR1 MNHEY and CDR2 SMNVEV come from the germline V gene (reference sequence). The CDR3 totals 14 residues. Trimming took 6 bases from V and 0 from J, leaving 9 bases between them. CDR3 coding DNA: TGTGCCAGCAGCACAGGGCTTAGCAATCAGCCCCAGCATTTT. Translated: CASSTGLSNQPQHF.

There are a few counts of this clone. This sequence joins TRBV6-4 and TRBJ2-1; 7 bases are a match to TRBD1. The CDR3 is 13 amino acids. V was pared by 4 bases and J by 3 bases, with 0 bases of the junction left unmatched. Germline CDR1 is MRHNA and CDR2 is SNTAGT. The CDR3 loop reads CASSAGGYNEQFF. The CDR3 DNA follows: TGTGCCAGCAGTGCAGGGGGCTACAATGAGCAGTTCTTC.

As DNA, the CDR3 is TGTGCCAGCAGCCCCGGCGGGGGGGACTATGGCTACACCTTC. Translating it yields CASSPGGGDYGYTF. This chain joins TRBV11-2 and TRBJ1-2; possibly TRBD1 for D (5 bases). Germline CDR1 is SGHAT and CDR2 is FQNNGV. CDR3 length: 14 amino acids. The V gene lost 5 bases and the J gene lost 3 bases, with 13 bases spanning the gap. The whole variable domain, filled in from reference TRBV11-2 and TRBJ1-2, reads EAGVAQSPRYKIIEKRQSVAFWCNPISGHATLYWYQQILGQGPKLLIQFQNNGVVDDSQLPKDRFSAERLKGVDSTLKIQPAKLEDSAVYLCASSPGGGDYGYTFGSGTRLTVV.

The genes are TRBV27 and TRBJ2-1; no reliable D call. Germline V gene lookup returns CDR1 MNHEY and CDR2 SMNVEV (reference sequence). This CDR3 spans 14 amino acids. Deletions cut 3 bases from V and 8 bases from J, with 14 bases between. The CDR3 spells CASSFTRPGDEQFF. Written as DNA, the CDR3 is TGTGCCAGCAGTTTTACCCGACCTGGCGATGAGCAGTTCTTC.

The chain joins TRBV30 to TRBJ2-1; 10 bases fit TRBD2. The CDR3 loop spans 15 amino acids. The germline CDR1 and CDR2 sequences are GTSNPN and SVGIG (reference sequence). The trim removed 2 bases at V and 4 bases at J, leaving 5 bases unmatched. CDR3 nucleotide sequence: TGTGCCTGGAGTAAAACTAGCGGGGATTACAATGAGCAGTTCTTC. Translating gives CAWSKTSGDYNEQFF.

The chain uses TRBV27 and TRBJ2-1; 12 bases fit TRBD2. V shed 5 bases and J 13 bases; nucleotides not matched to a gene: 3. The CDR3 contains 12 residues. Germline V gene sequence: CDR1 MNHEY, CDR2 SMNVEV (reference sequence). CDR3 bases: TGTGCCAGCAGTCGGACTAGCGGGAATCAGTTCTTC. Translating it yields CASSRTSGNQFF.

V and J are TRBV5-1 and TRBJ2-7; weak D call: TRBD1 (6 bases). Germline V gene sequence: CDR1 SGHRS, CDR2 YFSETQ. This CDR3 contains 16 residues. With 0 bases removed from V and 2 bases from J, the gap between germline ends came to 15 bases. CDR3 residues: CASSLALDSGTYEQYF. The CDR3 DNA reads TGCGCCAGCAGCTTGGCCTTGGACAGTGGGACCTACGAGCAGTACTTC.

Sample share makes this clone medium-sized. V is TRBV9 and J is TRBJ2-1; TRBD1 matches at 7 bases. The V gene end was trimmed by 4 bases and the J gene end by 0 bases; junction bases not matched to a gene: 10. The germline CDR1 and CDR2 sequences are SGDLS and YYNGEE. This CDR3 region has 17 residues. CDR3 in amino acids: CASSPKGASSSYNEQFF. DNA for the CDR3: TGTGCCAGCAGCCCGAAGGGGGCTTCCAGCTCCTACAATGAGCAGTTCTTC.